This T cell receptor (beta chain) comes out of a study of CD8 T cells in ankylosing spondylitis. The CDR3 runs to 14 residues. V was trimmed by 5 bases and J by 0 bases, leaving 11 bases between them. The V gene's germline CDR1 is DFQATT and CDR2 SNEGSKA (reference sequence). As to this clonotype: The antigen is not known.

TCRdb analysed the 5' RACE reads with MiXCR anew, one entry per CDR3 protein. The sample has hundreds of thousands of distinct CDR3 sequences, around 11% seen once; the top ten hold approximately 0.51%. Study-wide findings and caveats: Earlier reports found some motif variants in synovial fluid and blood in reactive arthritis. Seemingly distinctive of ankylosing spondylitis blood was a TCR beta motif formed by eight highly homologous variants.

This chain connects TRBV20-1 to TRBJ2-1; D perhaps matches TRBD1 (6 bases). This sequence originates from a male donor with ankylosing spondylitis. Sequences were obtained from blood, either unsorted or a sorted T cell fraction (not recorded which). The CDR3 here is CSARRGYSYNEQFF. The DNA of the CDR3 is TGCAGTGCTCGCAGGGGTTACTCCTACAATGAGCAGTTCTTC.